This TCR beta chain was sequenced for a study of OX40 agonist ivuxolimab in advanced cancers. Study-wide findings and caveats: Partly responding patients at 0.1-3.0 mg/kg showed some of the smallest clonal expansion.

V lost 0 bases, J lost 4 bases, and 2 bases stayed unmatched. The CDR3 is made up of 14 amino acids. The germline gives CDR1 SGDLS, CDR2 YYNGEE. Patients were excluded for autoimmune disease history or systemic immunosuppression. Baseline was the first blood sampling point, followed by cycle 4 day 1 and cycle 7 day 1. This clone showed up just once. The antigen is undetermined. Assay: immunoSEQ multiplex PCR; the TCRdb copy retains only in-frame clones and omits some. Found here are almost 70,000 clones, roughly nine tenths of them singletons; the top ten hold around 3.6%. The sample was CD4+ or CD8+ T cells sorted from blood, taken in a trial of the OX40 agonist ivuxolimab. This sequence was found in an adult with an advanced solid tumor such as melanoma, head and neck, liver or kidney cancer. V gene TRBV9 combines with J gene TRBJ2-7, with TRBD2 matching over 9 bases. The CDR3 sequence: CASSVASGTYEQYF. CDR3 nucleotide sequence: TGTGCCAGCAGCGTAGCTAGCGGGACATACGAGCAGTACTTC.